Listed below are T cell receptor beta chains from one sample, sequenced in a study of vaccination effects on CD4 cells after COVID-19. Their antigen targets remain unknown. TCRdb's copy holds only in-frame clones and misses some; the assay was immunoSEQ multiplex PCR. The data show roughly 61,000 clones, with approximately 80% seen just once and roughly 2.7% held by the top ten. Source: CD4+ T cells from PBMCs cultured with HCoV-229E spike peptides, taken before COVID-19 vaccination. The source is a human donor who received a COVID-19 vaccine. CDR3s include the opening cysteine and the closing phenylalanine or tryptophan. Fields, in order: V gene, J gene, D gene, clone size, CDR3 protein, CDR3 DNA. A D gene is named only where the DNA matches it firmly. Clone size is stated in some rows and not others, as once, few, many or a class when expanded.

TRBV12-5,TRBJ1-1,-,-,CASGLAPAKTEAFF,TGTGCTAGTGGCCTCGCGCCGGCGAAGACTGAAGCTTTCTTT
TRBV11-2,TRBJ1-3,-,-,CASSSPTVSSGNTIYF,TGTGCCAGCAGCTCACCGACGGTGAGCTCTGGAAACACCATATATTTT
TRBV14,TRBJ1-1,TRBD1,-,CASSQQGGFTEAFF,TGTGCCAGCAGCCAACAGGGGGGATTTACTGAAGCTTTCTTT
TRBV18,TRBJ1-2,TRBD1,-,CASSPGAGGDYGYTF,TGTGCCAGCTCACCAGGGGCAGGGGGCGACTATGGCTACACCTTC
TRBV24-1,TRBJ1-5,-,-,CATSDRDRQPQHF,TGTGCCACCAGTGATCGAGATCGTCAGCCCCAGCATTTT
TRBV19,TRBJ1-5,-,once,CASSLGIQQPQHF,TGTGCCAGTAGTCTAGGGATTCAGCAGCCCCAGCATTTT
TRBV19,TRBJ1-6,-,-,CASSISRAEDSPLHF,TGTGCCAGTAGTATATCCAGGGCTGAGGATTCACCCCTCCACTTT
TRBV6-2/TRBV6-3,TRBJ1-1,TRBD1,-,CASSYSRDRGMNTEAFF,TGTGCCAGCAGTTACTCGAGGGACAGGGGAATGAACACTGAAGCTTTCTTT
TRBV30,TRBJ2-1,-,-,CAWGSKGIYNEQFF,TGTGCCTGGGGCTCGAAGGGGATCTACAATGAGCAGTTCTTC
TRBV6-5,TRBJ1-1,-,-,CASSYGLPSRYTEAFF,TGTGCCAGCAGTTACGGGCTCCCCTCGAGGTACACTGAAGCTTTCTTT
TRBV3-1/TRBV3-2,TRBJ2-5,-,-,CASSPLDGPRETQYF,TGTGCCAGCAGCCCCCTGGACGGCCCCAGAGAGACCCAGTACTTC
TRBV28,TRBJ2-3,TRBD1,-,CASSSPGTGSPDTQYF,TGTGCCAGCAGTTCCCCCGGGACAGGGAGTCCAGATACGCAGTATTTT
TRBV7-3,TRBJ2-1,TRBD1,-,CASSSATGTGNNEQFF,TGTGCCAGCAGCTCGGCAACCGGGACAGGGAACAATGAGCAGTTCTTC
TRBV7-8,TRBJ1-5,-,-,CASSDYGTRDQPQHF,TGTGCCAGCAGCGATTACGGGACGAGGGATCAGCCCCAGCATTTT
TRBV6-6,TRBJ1-6,-,-,CASSHGRGGSPLHF,TGTGCCAGCAGTCACGGGCGGGGAGGTTCACCCCTCCACTTT
TRBV27,TRBJ1-1,-,few,CASSSRQLMNTEAFF,TGTGCCAGCAGTTCCCGACAGCTCATGAACACTGAAGCTTTCTTT
TRBV7-2,TRBJ2-1,TRBD1,-,CASSLVSGTVNEQFF,TGTGCCAGCAGCTTAGTTTCGGGGACAGTTAATGAGCAGTTCTTC
TRBV24-1,TRBJ2-5,-,-,CATSDPQTQYF,TGTGCCACCAGTGATCCGCAGACCCAGTACTTC
TRBV2,TRBJ2-5,-,-,CASSEVIKDATQYF,TGTGCCAGCAGTGAGGTAATAAAGGACGCGACCCAGTACTTC
TRBV7-8,TRBJ2-5,-,-,CASSRGGMDQYF,TGTGCCAGCAGCAGAGGGGGTATGGACCAGTACTTC
TRBV5-1,TRBJ2-5,-,-,CASSKDPGQETQYF,TGCGCCAGCAGCAAAGATCCTGGCCAAGAGACCCAGTACTTC